Each of the 17 T cell receptor beta chains below was sequenced from the same sample in a study of T cell repertoires in cytomegalovirus infection (dated by TCRdb to the late 2010s). The treatment or condition label here, explained by the study, means: in vitro stimulation with specific CMV peptide epitopes to enrich CMV-specific T cells. Sequencing instrument: Illumina HiSeq 1500. In-frame beta chains were kept once TCRdb had trimmed the public reads at Q25 with fastp and called clones with MiXCR. All rows with the same CDR3 protein become a single entry with the most common DNA and genes. This sample lists approximately 390,000 distinct CDR3 sequences; roughly a third were detected once. About 13% of the sample is taken by the ten largest. Antigen specificity for these receptors is unknown. Sequences were derived from cultured PBMCs, sampled from culture after CMV antigen stimulation. The source of these receptors is a human donor in good health (CMV status not recorded). Some clones in this sample may be carry-over from other donors' samples.

The J gene is TRBJ2-7, the V gene TRBV4-3, with D possibly being TRBD2 (5 bases). The CDR3 extends over 13 amino acids. Germline V gene data show CDR1 as LGHNA and CDR2 as YSLEER. The germline V and J ends were trimmed by 1 base and 1 base, with 5 bases remaining between them. This CDR3 reads CASSQAGSYEQYF. CDR3 nucleotides: TGCGCCAGCAGCCAAGCGGGATCCTACGAGCAGTACTTC.

The chain has TRBV12-3 or TRBV12-4 and TRBJ2-1; D is unresolved. Trimming cost V 4 bases and J 9 bases, with 16 bases left between them. CDR3 length: 14 residues. The CDR3 reads CASSSQNSQIEQFF. As DNA, the CDR3 is TGTGCCAGCAGTTCACAGAATAGCCAGATTGAGCAGTTCTTC.

The J gene is TRBJ2-1, the V gene TRBV12-3 or TRBV12-4, with 7 bases matching TRBD1. The CDR3 length is 13 residues. V was pared by 6 bases and J by 5 bases, with 4 bases of the junction left unmatched. The CDR3 protein is CASRRQGNNEQFF. CDR3 nucleotide sequence: TGTGCCAGCAGGCGACAGGGCAACAATGAGCAGTTCTTC.

This clonotype has just a few counts. This chain links TRBV7-6 with TRBJ1-4; D may be TRBD1 (6 bases). The CDR3 runs to 17 residues. Trimming shortened V by 5 bases and J by 7 bases, and 23 bases separated the two germline ends. CDR1 is SGHVS and CDR2 is FNYEAQ in the germline V gene. CDR3 amino acids: CASSGRGGGGTVEKLFF. CDR3 sequence (DNA): TGTGCCAGCAGCGGACGGGGAGGGGGTGGTACGGTTGAAAAACTGTTTTTT.

Concerning this clonotype itself: One junction end disagrees with the germline gene, perhaps due to a read error. The chain combines TRBV12-3 or TRBV12-4 with TRBJ2-7, with D unclear. The CDR3 totals 11 residues. CDR3 residues: CASSLRYERYF. The DNA of the CDR3 is TGTGCCAGCAGTTTAAGATACGAGCGGTACTTC.

This clonotype was counted ten times or more. The rearrangement links TRBV19 to TRBJ2-2; D uncertain. This CDR3 region has 15 residues. Germline V gene lookup returns CDR1 LNHDA and CDR2 SQIVND (reference sequence). Deletions cut 3 bases from V and 2 bases from J, with 10 bases between. Written as DNA, the CDR3 is TGTGCCAGTAGTATGGTGGCAAGCAACACCGGGGAGCTGTTTTTT. Encoded protein: CASSMVASNTGELFF.

This clonotype was seen at least ten times. J is TRBJ2-3 and V is TRBV7-2, with D possibly being TRBD1 (5 bases). This CDR3 has 15 residues. Looked up from germline, CDR1 is SGHTA and CDR2 is FQGNSA. V was clipped by 5 bases and J by 3 bases, with 15 bases between them. CDR3 sequence: CASSPVGRGTDTQYF. For the CDR3, the DNA is TGTGCCAGCAGCCCAGTCGGTAGGGGTACAGATACGCAGTATTTT.

The chain recombines TRBV12-3 or TRBV12-4 with TRBJ1-1, with D unclear. V lost 3 bases, J lost 5 bases, and 7 bases lay in between. The CDR3 length is 12 residues. The CDR3 loop reads CASSFCDTEAFF. CDR3 nucleotides: TGTGCCAGCAGTTTTTGTGATACTGAAGCTTTCTTT.

The chain has TRBV18 and TRBJ2-3; D is unresolved. This CDR3 has 14 residues. The germline V gene has CDR1 KGHSH and CDR2 LQKENI. The ends were cut back, 10 bases at V and 1 base at J, with 15 bases in the middle. CDR3 coding DNA: TGTGCCAACGCACCTGAGTGGGGCACAGATACGCAGTATTTT. Its protein is CANAPEWGTDTQYF.

This clonotype was observed a handful of times. The chain joins TRBV12-3 or TRBV12-4 to TRBJ2-1; the match to TRBD2 covers 10 bases. The CDR3 contains 16 residues. Trimming took 8 bases from V and 7 from J; bases not matched to a gene: 14. CDR3 DNA sequence: TGTGCCAGCTCCCGTCAGACTAGCGGGTCGTGGAATGAGCAGTTCTTC. Amino acids: CASSRQTSGSWNEQFF.

This clonotype was recorded a few times. The chain couples TRBV7-6 to TRBJ2-3; no reliable D call. CDR3 size: 14 residues. Germline lookup yields CDR1 SGHVS and CDR2 FNYEAQ. V was pared by 5 bases and J by 6 bases, with 15 bases between. The CDR3 DNA reads as TGTGCCAGCAGCCTTCGGGCCGCAGATGATACGCAGTATTTT. This sequence encodes CASSLRAADDTQYF.

V gene TRBV12-5 combines with J gene TRBJ2-7; 8 nucleotides line up with TRBD2. Germline lookup yields CDR1 LGHNT and CDR2 FRNRAP. The V and J ends lost 6 bases and 4 bases, in that order; junction bases with no gene match: 8. The CDR3 is made up of 14 amino acids. The CDR3 spells CASGYGLASYEQYV. The CDR3 DNA follows: TGTGCTAGTGGCTATGGACTAGCAAGTTACGAGCAGTACGTC.

The rearrangement uses TRBV6-1 and TRBJ1-1; no definite D call. From germline, CDR1 is MNHNS and CDR2 SASEGT. V lost 2 bases, J lost 2 bases, and 9 bases lay in between. The CDR3 totals 14 residues. For the CDR3, the DNA is TGTGCCAGCAGTGAAAACCAGATAAACACTGAAGCTTTCTTT. Encoded protein: CASSENQINTEAFF.

This clonotype was recorded many times. The chain carries TRBV2 and TRBJ2-7, with TRBD2 matching 10 bases. The V gene's germline CDR1 is SNHLY and CDR2 FYNNEI. The CDR3 runs 14 residues. Germline trimming cut 7 bases from V and 1 base from J; bases unmatched to any gene: 4. In DNA form, the CDR3 reads TGTGCCAGCACACTAGCGGGAACTTCCTACGAGCAGTACGTC. Translation gives CASTLAGTSYEQYV.

In its sample, this clonotype was seen a few times. V is TRBV29-1 and J is TRBJ2-1, with D perhaps being TRBD1 or TRBD2 (5 bases each). Trimming pared 7 bases from V and 7 bases from J, leaving 17 bases between. The CDR3 contains 13 residues. Per the germline V gene, CDR1 is SQVTM and CDR2 is ANQGSEA. Here the CDR3 DNA reads TGCAGCGCCCGGGGCATGACCACGAATGAGCAGTTCTTC. Its translation: CSARGMTTNEQFF.

The chain uses TRBV4-1 and TRBJ2-3; 8 bases align to TRBD1. CDR1 is MGHRA and CDR2 is YSYEKL in the germline V gene. This CDR3 comprises 16 residues. J lost 8 bases, V lost 5 bases, and 15 bases had no gene match. CDR3 in amino acids: CASSVPGQVSRGTQYF. As DNA, the CDR3 is TGCGCCAGCAGCGTGCCGGGACAGGTATCAAGGGGTACGCAGTATTTT.

This clonotype occurred once. This sequence may be a read error, since a much larger clone differs from it by one base. The chain links TRBV7-2 to TRBJ2-1; D is undetermined. The length of the CDR3 is 13 residues. The germline CDR1 and CDR2 sequences are SGHTA and FQGNSA. CDR3 region: CASSLMARNEQLF. CDR3 DNA: TGTGCCAGCAGCTTAATGGCACGGAATGAGCAGTTATTC.